These T cell receptor beta chains were read from a single sample in a study of human T cells and chemical hapten exposure. TCRdb recomputed calls from the RACE reads with MiXCR, one row per CDR3 protein. The table lists 100,000 to 150,000 distinct CDR3 sequences, approximately 9% of them singletons. The sample consisted of whole blood. Receptor source: a male donor in good health. Some clones in this sample may be carry-over from other donors' samples. The CDR3 runs from the conserved cysteine through the conserved F or W. The D gene is left open where the match is weak. Some rows have no size entry. The others give once, few or many, or a class for an expanded clone.

clone_size	v_call	j_call	d_call	cdr3_aa	cdr3_nt
few	TRBV4-2	TRBJ2-1	TRBD2	CASSPRLAHEQFF	TGTGCCAGCAGCCCTAGACTAGCCCATGAGCAGTTCTTC
.	TRBV9	TRBJ1-3	.	CASSPGGDPRDTIYF	TGTGCCAGCAGCCCAGGAGGGGACCCCCGCGACACCATATATTTT
many	TRBV20-1	TRBJ2-1	.	CSAMASRGSYNEQFF	TGCAGTGCCATGGCTTCTAGGGGTTCCTACAATGAGCAGTTCTTC
.	TRBV29-1	TRBJ1-1	.	CSVGGRVNTEAFF	TGCAGCGTGGGAGGCAGGGTGAACACTGAAGCTTTCTTT
few	TRBV7-2	TRBJ2-1	.	CASSLRGGLIYNEQFF	TGTGCCAGCAGCTTGAGGGGGGGGCTTATCTACAATGAGCAGTTCTTC
.	TRBV9	TRBJ2-7	TRBD1	CASSVYGTGPYEQYF	TGTGCCAGCAGCGTCTACGGGACAGGGCCCTACGAGCAGTACTTC
many	TRBV12-3/TRBV12-4	TRBJ1-1	TRBD1	CASSLTGGNTEAFF	TGTGCCAGCAGTCTGACAGGGGGAAACACTGAAGCTTTCTTT
few	TRBV12-5	TRBJ1-5	.	CASGQASGFSEPQHF	TGTGCTAGTGGTCAAGCTTCGGGGTTTTCGGAGCCCCAGCATTTT
.	TRBV6-5	TRBJ2-5	.	CASGLRGQETQYF	TGTGCCAGCGGTCTTAGGGGCCAAGAGACCCAGTACTTC
.	TRBV4-3	TRBJ2-1	TRBD1	CASSQDGDSLNNEQFF	TGCGCCAGCAGCCAAGATGGGGACAGCTTGAACAATGAGCAGTTCTTC
many	TRBV13	TRBJ1-6	.	CASSLGGQNSPLHF	TGTGCCAGCAGCCTGGGGGGGCAGAATTCACCCCTCCACTTT
.	TRBV7-8	TRBJ2-7	TRBD2	CASRPKGLAGDGNYEQYF	TGTGCCAGCAGACCTAAGGGACTAGCGGGAGATGGGAACTACGAGCAGTACTTC
many	TRBV10-2	TRBJ2-5	TRBD2	CASSKTSLEETQYF	TGCGCCAGCAGCAAGACTAGCCTAGAAGAGACCCAGTACTTC
.	TRBV5-1	TRBJ2-7	TRBD2	CASSLAGTSGDEQYF	TGCGCCAGCAGCTTGGCCGGGACTAGCGGCGACGAGCAGTACTTC